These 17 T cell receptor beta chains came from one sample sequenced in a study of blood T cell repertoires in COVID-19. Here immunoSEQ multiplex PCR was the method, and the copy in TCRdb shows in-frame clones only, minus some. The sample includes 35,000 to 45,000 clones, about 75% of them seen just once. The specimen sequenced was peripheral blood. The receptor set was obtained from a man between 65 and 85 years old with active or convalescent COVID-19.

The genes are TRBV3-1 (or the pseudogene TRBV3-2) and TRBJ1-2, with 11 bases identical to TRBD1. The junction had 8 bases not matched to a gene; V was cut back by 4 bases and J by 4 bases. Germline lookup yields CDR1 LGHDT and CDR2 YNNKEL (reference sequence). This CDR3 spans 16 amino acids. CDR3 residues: CASSLGQGADGYGYTF. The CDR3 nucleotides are TGTGCCAGCAGCCTCGGACAGGGGGCCGACGGCTATGGCTACACCTTC.

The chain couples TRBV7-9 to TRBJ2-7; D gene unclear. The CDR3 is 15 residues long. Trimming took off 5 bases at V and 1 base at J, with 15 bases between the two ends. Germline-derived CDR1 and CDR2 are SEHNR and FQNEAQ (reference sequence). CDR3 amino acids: CASSRKNGRSYEQYF. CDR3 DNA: TGTGCCAGCAGCCGTAAAAATGGCCGATCCTACGAGCAGTACTTC.

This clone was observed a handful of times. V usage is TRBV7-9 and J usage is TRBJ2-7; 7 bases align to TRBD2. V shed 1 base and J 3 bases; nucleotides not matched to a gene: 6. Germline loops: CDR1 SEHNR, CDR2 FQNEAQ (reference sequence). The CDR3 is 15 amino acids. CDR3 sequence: CASSLGRGTVYEQYF. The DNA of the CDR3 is TGTGCCAGCAGCTTAGGGCGGGGGACGGTCTACGAGCAGTACTTC.

CDR3 region: CSVKGAKNIQYF. CDR3 nucleotides: TGCAGCGTTAAGGGGGCCAAAAACATTCAGTACTTC. The V gene is TRBV29-1, the J gene TRBJ2-4; TRBD1 is a possible D gene (5 bases). Germline CDR1 is SQVTM and CDR2 is ANQGSEA. The CDR3 has 12 amino acids. Trimming left V 5 bases short and J 1 base short, with 6 bases between.

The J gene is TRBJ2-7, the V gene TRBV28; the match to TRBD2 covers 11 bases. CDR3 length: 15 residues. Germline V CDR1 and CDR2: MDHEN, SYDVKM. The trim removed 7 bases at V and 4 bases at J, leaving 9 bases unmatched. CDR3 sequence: CASTYSSGGPYEQYF. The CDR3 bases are TGTGCCAGCACTTACTCTAGCGGGGGGCCATACGAGCAGTACTTC.

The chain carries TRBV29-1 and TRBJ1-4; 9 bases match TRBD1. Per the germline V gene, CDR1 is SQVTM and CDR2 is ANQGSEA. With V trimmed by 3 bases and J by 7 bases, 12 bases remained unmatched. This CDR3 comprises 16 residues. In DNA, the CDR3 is TGCAGCGTTGACGAGGGACAGGGTTCAATCGGTGAAAAACTGTTTTTT. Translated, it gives CSVDEGQGSIGEKLFF.

The CDR3 here is CASSERGQGIGYTF. In nucleotides, the CDR3 is TGTGCCAGCAGTGAGAGAGGACAGGGAATTGGCTACACCTTC. The chain combines TRBV6-1 with TRBJ1-2; 8 bases agree with TRBD1. Germline CDR1 is MNHNS and CDR2 is SASEGT. V dropped 3 bases and J dropped 7; count of bases not matched to a gene: 7. The CDR3 runs to 14 residues.

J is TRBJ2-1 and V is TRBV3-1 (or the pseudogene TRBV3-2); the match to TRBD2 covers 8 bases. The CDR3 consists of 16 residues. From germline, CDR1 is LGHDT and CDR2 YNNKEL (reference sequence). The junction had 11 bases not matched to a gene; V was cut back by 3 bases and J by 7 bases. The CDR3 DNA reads TGTGCCAGCAGCCAGAGGAAGAGCGGGGGTTGGAATGAGCAGTTCTTC. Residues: CASSQRKSGGWNEQFF.

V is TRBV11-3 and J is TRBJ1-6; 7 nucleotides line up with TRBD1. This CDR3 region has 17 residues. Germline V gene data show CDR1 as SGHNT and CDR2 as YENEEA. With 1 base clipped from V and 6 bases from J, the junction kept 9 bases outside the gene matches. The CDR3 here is CASSLGTLDRSNSPLHF. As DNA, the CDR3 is TGTGCCAGCAGCTTAGGGACCTTGGACAGGAGTAATTCACCCCTCCACTTT.

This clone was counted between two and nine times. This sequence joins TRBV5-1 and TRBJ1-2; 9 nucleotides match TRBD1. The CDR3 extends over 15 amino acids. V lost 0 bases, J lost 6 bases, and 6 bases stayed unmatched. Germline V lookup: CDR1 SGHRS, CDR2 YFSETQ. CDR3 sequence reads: CASSLARGDRDGYTF. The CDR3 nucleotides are TGCGCCAGCAGCTTGGCCAGGGGGGACAGGGATGGCTACACCTTC.

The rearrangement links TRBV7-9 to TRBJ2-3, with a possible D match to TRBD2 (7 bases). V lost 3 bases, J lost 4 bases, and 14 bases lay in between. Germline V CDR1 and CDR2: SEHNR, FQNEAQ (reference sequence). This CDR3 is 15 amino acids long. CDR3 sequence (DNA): TGTGCCAGCAGCTTTGCCCGCGGGGGCGCAGATACGCAGTATTTT. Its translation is CASSFARGGADTQYF.

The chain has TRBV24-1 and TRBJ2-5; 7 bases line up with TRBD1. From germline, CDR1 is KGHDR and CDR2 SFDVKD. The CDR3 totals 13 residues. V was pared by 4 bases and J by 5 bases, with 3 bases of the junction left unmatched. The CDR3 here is CATSEPGQETQYF. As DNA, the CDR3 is TGTGCCACCAGTGAACCGGGACAGGAGACCCAGTACTTC.

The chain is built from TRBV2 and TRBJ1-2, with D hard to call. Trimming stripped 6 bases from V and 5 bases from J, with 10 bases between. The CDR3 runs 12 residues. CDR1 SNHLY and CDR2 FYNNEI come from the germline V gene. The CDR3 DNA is TGTGCCAGCAGCCCCGAACAATATGGCTACACCTTC. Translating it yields CASSPEQYGYTF.

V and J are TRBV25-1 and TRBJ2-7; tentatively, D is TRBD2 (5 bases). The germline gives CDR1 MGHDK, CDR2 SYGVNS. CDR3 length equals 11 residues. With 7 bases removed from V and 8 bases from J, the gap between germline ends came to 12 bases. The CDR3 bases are TGTGCCAGCACCCTTGGGGAGAAGCAGTACTTC. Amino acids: CASTLGEKQYF.

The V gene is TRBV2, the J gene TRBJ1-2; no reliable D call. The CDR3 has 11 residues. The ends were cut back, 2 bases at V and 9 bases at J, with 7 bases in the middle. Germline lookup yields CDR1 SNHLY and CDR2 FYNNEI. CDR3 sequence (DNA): TGTGCCAGCAGTGAACAGTCGAGCTACACCTTC. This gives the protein CASSEQSSYTF.

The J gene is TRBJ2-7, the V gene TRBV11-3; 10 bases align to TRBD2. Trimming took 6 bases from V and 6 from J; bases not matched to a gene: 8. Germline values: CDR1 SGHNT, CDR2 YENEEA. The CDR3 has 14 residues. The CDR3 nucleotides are TGTGCCAGCAGTGTGCCTAGCGGGGGCTGCGAGCAGTACTTC. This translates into CASSVPSGGCEQYF.

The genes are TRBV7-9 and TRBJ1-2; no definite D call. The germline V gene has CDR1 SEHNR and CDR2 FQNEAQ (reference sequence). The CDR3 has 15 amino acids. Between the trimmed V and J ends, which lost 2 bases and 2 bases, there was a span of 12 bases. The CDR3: CASSLSSGKNYGYTF. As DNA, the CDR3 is TGTGCCAGCAGCTTATCTTCCGGGAAGAACTATGGCTACACCTTC.